The 15 T cell receptor beta chains below come from one sample, sequenced in a study of T cell repertoires in cytomegalovirus infection (dated by TCRdb to the late 2010s). For these TCRs, the target antigens are not known. This sample was sequenced with an Illumina HiSeq 1500. TCRdb reworked the public reads: Q25 trimming with fastp, MiXCR clone assembly, productive beta chains retained. CDR3 protein sequences are deduplicated, and each keeps its most common genes and DNA. Across this sample there are around 300,000 distinct CDR3 sequences, with 25% seen only once. 13% of the sample rests with the top ten. This specimen's treatment or condition label, per the study, means: in vitro stimulation with specific CMV peptide epitopes to enrich CMV-specific T cells. Sequenced material: cultured PBMCs, taken from culture after CMV antigen stimulation. The source of these receptors is a human donor in good health (CMV status not recorded). Some clones in this sample may be carry-over from other donors' samples.

This chain joins TRBV24-1 and TRBJ1-5; D is possibly TRBD1 (5 bases). Germline assignment: CDR1 KGHDR and CDR2 SFDVKD. The CDR3 runs 14 residues. V lost 5 bases and J 5 bases, leaving 12 bases between the germline ends. The CDR3, as DNA: TGTGCCACCAGTGGAGGCAGGGCAGATCAGCCCCAGCATTTT. Protein product: CATSGGRADQPQHF.

This clonotype was seen repeatedly, ten times or more. J is TRBJ2-7 and V is TRBV7-2; 9 bases are shared with TRBD1. Germline V gene lookup returns CDR1 SGHTA and CDR2 FQGNSA. Unmatched junction bases numbered 7, after V lost 1 base and J lost 6 bases. The CDR3 loop spans 15 amino acids. The CDR3 DNA is TGTGCCAGCAGCTTAGTCGGGACAGGGCGGGCCGAGCAGTACGTC. Protein product: CASSLVGTGRAEQYV.

This clonotype was observed a single time. The rearrangement uses TRBV4-1 and TRBJ1-4; 7 bases match TRBD1. After removal of 2 bases from V and 0 bases from J, the junction contained 6 bases not matched to a gene. Germline loops: CDR1 MGHRA, CDR2 YSYEKL. The CDR3 is 17 amino acids. CDR3 in DNA: TGCGCCAGCAGCCAACAGGGGGATTGGGCAACTAATGAAAAACTGTTTTTT. It translates to CASSQQGDWATNEKLFF.

This chain joins TRBV7-2 and TRBJ2-7; D gene uncertain. Trimming shortened V by 1 base and J by 3 bases, and 7 bases separated the two germline ends. Germline assignment: CDR1 SGHTA and CDR2 FQGNSA. This CDR3 contains 13 residues. In DNA, the CDR3 is TGTGCCAGCAGCTTAGAGTCCAGCTACGAGCAGTACTTC. As protein: CASSLESSYEQYF.

This rearrangement joins TRBV6-5 to TRBJ2-7; D might be TRBD2 (5 bases). The CDR3 is 14 amino acids. The V end lost 5 bases, the J end lost 3 bases, and 14 bases lay between the germline ends. Germline V gives CDR1 MNHEY, CDR2 SVGAGI. CDR3 sequence reads: CASSPEPEGYEQYV. The CDR3, as DNA: TGTGCCAGCAGTCCCGAACCCGAGGGCTACGAGCAGTACGTC.

At least ten counts were recorded for this clonotype. The rearrangement links TRBV10-1 to TRBJ2-1; 10 nucleotides line up with TRBD2. CDR1 and CDR2 (germline): WNHNN, SYGVQD (reference sequence). The junction had 0 bases not matched to a gene; V was cut back by 0 bases and J by 4 bases. This CDR3 region has 15 residues. CDR3 protein: CASSESAGGYNEQFF. CDR3 bases: TGCGCCAGCAGTGAGTCAGCGGGAGGGTACAATGAGCAGTTCTTC.

This clonotype was seen at least ten times. The chain links TRBV7-9 to TRBJ1-2, with TRBD1 as a possible D gene (5 bases). Per germline, CDR1 SEHNR and CDR2 FQNEAQ (reference sequence). The CDR3 extends over 13 amino acids. Trimming cost V 3 bases and J 6 bases, with 11 bases left between them. The CDR3 reads CASSLEGQHGYTF. CDR3 sequence (DNA): TGTGCCAGCAGCTTGGAGGGGCAGCATGGCTACACCTTC.

This clonotype turned up a few times. The chain combines TRBV27 with TRBJ2-5, with a weak D call TRBD1 (5 bases). Between the trimmed V and J ends, which lost 3 bases and 5 bases, there was a span of 10 bases. This CDR3 comprises 13 residues. Germline values: CDR1 MNHEY, CDR2 SMNVEV (reference sequence). The chain's CDR3 is CASSFRERETQYF. CDR3 sequence (DNA): TGTGCCAGCAGTTTCAGGGAAAGGGAGACCCAGTACTTC.

This sequence joins TRBV2 and TRBJ2-7, with 8 bases that match TRBD2. CDR1 and CDR2 (germline): SNHLY, FYNNEI. This CDR3 is built from 17 residues. The V segment lost 2 bases and the J segment 6 bases; nucleotides outside the gene matches: 15. The CDR3 nucleotides read TGTGCCAGCAGTGAATGGGTTAGCGGGGAACGTTCGGGCGAGCAGTACGTC. Protein product: CASSEWVSGERSGEQYV.

This clonotype was seen a few times. The J gene is TRBJ2-1, the V gene TRBV19; TRBD2 matches at 10 bases. V lost 5 bases to trimming and J lost 4 bases; unmatched junction nucleotides: 8. The CDR3 is 16 residues long. From germline, CDR1 is LNHDA and CDR2 SQIVND (reference sequence). DNA of the CDR3: TGTGCCAGTAGTCATCTAGCGGGAGTCTTATACAATGAGCAGTTCTTC. It translates to CASSHLAGVLYNEQFF.

V usage is TRBV7-9 and J usage is TRBJ2-7; 7 bases fit TRBD2. CDR3 size: 14 residues. V was pared by 3 bases and J by 6 bases, with 8 bases of the junction left unmatched. Germline lookup yields CDR1 SEHNR and CDR2 FQNEAQ (reference sequence). The CDR3 sequence: CASSFGGGFTEQYF. The CDR3 coding sequence is TGTGCCAGCAGCTTTGGGGGGGGATTCACCGAGCAGTACTTC.

The chain combines TRBV4-1 with TRBJ2-2; D call uncertain. V gave up 0 bases and J gave up 6 bases, with 11 bases separating them. CDR3 length: 15 amino acids. Per the germline V gene, CDR1 is MGHRA and CDR2 is YSYEKL. This CDR3 is CASSQDRGIAGELFF. The CDR3 DNA sequence: TGCGCCAGCAGCCAAGATCGAGGAATAGCCGGGGAGCTGTTTTTT.

This clonotype was seen more than once but under ten times. A much larger clone sits a single nucleotide away, making a read error possible. V usage is TRBV7-2 and J usage is TRBJ2-5, with TRBD2 matching 12 bases. CDR1 SGHTA and CDR2 FQGNSA come from the germline V gene. The CDR3 length is 15 residues. J gave up 5 bases and V 4 bases, and 5 bases lay outside the gene matches. This CDR3 reads CASSSGLAGWETQYF. CDR3 DNA sequence: TGTGCCAGCAGCTCCGGACTAGCGGGATGGGAGACCCAGTACTTC. Looking up the rest from reference TRBV7-2 and TRBJ2-5 gives the full variable domain: GAGVSQSPSNKVTEKGKDVELRCDPISGHTALYWYRQSLGQGLEFLIYFQGNSAPDKSGLPSDRFSAERTGGSVSTLTIQRTQQEDSAVYLCASSSGLAGWETQYFGPGTRLLVL.

This clonotype came up a few times. The V and J genes are TRBV28 and TRBJ1-1; D is uncertain. The length of the CDR3 is 13 residues. V dropped 7 bases and J dropped 1 base, with 10 bases sitting between them. The germline CDR1 and CDR2 sequences are MDHEN and SYDVKM. The CDR3 protein is CASILPGNTEAFF. DNA of the CDR3: TGTGCCAGCATTCTCCCAGGGAACACTGAAGCTTTCTTT. Full variable domain (remainder filled in from reference TRBV28 and TRBJ1-1): DVKVTQSSRYLVKRTGEKVFLECVQDMDHENMFWYRQDPGLGLRLIYFSYDVKMKEKGDIPEGYSVSREKKERFSLILESASTNQTSMYLCASILPGNTEAFFGQGTRLTVV.

Many counts were recorded for this clonotype. This rearrangement joins TRBV7-2 to TRBJ2-7; tentative D call: TRBD1 (6 bases). V was trimmed by 4 bases and J by 5 bases, leaving 15 bases between them. The CDR3 consists of 14 residues. The germline gives CDR1 SGHTA, CDR2 FQGNSA. CDR3 DNA: TGTGCCAGCAGCTATGACAGGTGGGGGAACGAGCAGTACTTC. Amino acids: CASSYDRWGNEQYF.